This TCR beta chain was documented in a study of T cells after yellow fever vaccination. Germline CDR1 and CDR2: SGDLS and YYNGEE. This CDR3 region has 17 residues. V lost 0 bases, J lost 5 bases, and 11 bases stayed unmatched. TCRdb independently ran MiXCR on the 5' RACE reads; one entry per CDR3 protein. The sample has some 220,000 distinct CDR3 sequences, more than 3% seen once. This chain connects TRBV9 to TRBJ2-3, with 8 nucleotides matching TRBD1. Material: CD4+ T cells sorted from PBMCs, obtained 10 days after the yellow fever booster vaccination. The clonotype was recovered from a young man who received the YFV17D yellow fever vaccine. The CDR3: CASSVEPGQGLLDTQYF. The CDR3 coding sequence is TGTGCCAGCAGCGTAGAGCCCGGACAGGGTCTTCTAGATACGCAGTATTTT.